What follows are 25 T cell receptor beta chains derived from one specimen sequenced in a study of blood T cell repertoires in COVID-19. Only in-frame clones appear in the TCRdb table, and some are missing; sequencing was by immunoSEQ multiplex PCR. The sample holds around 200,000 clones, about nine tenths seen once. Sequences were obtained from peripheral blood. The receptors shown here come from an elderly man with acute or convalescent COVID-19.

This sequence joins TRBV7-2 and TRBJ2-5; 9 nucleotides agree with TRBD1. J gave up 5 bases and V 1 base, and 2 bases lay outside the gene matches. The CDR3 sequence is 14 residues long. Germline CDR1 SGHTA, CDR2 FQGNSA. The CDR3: CASSLGGTGETQYF. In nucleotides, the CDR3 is TGTGCCAGCAGCTTAGGGGGGACAGGGGAGACCCAGTACTTC. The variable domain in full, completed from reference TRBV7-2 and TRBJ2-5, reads GAGVSQSPSNKVTEKGKDVELRCDPISGHTALYWYRQSLGQGLEFLIYFQGNSAPDKSGLPSDRFSAERTGGSVSTLTIQRTQQEDSAVYLCASSLGGTGETQYFGPGTRLLVL.

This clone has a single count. CDR3 in amino acids: CASTSGQGIRKLFF. The CDR3 nucleotides are TGTGCCAGCACCTCGGGACAGGGAATCCGAAAACTGTTTTTT. The chain joins TRBV2 to TRBJ1-4, with TRBD1 matching over 9 bases. Germline CDR1 SNHLY, CDR2 FYNNEI. With V trimmed by 7 bases and J by 10 bases, 10 bases remained unmatched. This CDR3 has 14 amino acids.

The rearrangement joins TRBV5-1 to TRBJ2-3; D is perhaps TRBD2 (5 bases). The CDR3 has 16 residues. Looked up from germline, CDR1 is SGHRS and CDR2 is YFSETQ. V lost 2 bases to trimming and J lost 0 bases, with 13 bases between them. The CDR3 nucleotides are TGCGCCAGCAGCTTCGGTCCCGGCGGGAGCACAGATACGCAGTATTTT. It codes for CASSFGPGGSTDTQYF.

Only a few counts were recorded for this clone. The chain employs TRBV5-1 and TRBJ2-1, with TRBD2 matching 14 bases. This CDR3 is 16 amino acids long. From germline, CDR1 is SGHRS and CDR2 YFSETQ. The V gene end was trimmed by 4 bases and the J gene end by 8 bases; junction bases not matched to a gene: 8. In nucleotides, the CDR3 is TGCGCCAGCAGCCTAAAACCGGGACTAGCGGGAGATGAGCAGTTCTTC. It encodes CASSLKPGLAGDEQFF.

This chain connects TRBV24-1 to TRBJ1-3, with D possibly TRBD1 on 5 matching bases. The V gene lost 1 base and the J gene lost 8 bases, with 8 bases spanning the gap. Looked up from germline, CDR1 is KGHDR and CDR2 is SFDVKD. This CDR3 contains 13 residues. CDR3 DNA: TGTGCCACCAGTGATTTTAGGGGCCACACCATATATTTT. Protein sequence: CATSDFRGHTIYF.

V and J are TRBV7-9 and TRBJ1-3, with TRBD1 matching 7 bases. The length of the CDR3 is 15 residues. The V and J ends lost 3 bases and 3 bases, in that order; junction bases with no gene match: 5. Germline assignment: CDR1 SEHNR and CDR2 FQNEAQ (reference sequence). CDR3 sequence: CASSLGQRIGNTIYF. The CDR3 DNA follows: TGTGCCAGCAGCTTGGGACAGCGTATTGGAAACACCATATATTTT.

CDR3 bases: TGTGCCAGCAGCGCGGGACTAGCGGGGGCCTACGAGCAGTACGTC. It is translated as CASSAGLAGAYEQYV. The chain combines TRBV7-8 with TRBJ2-7; 14 positions agree with TRBD2. With 5 bases clipped from V and 2 bases from J, the junction kept 2 bases outside the gene matches. The CDR3 sequence is 15 residues long. Germline values: CDR1 SGHVS, CDR2 FQNEAQ.

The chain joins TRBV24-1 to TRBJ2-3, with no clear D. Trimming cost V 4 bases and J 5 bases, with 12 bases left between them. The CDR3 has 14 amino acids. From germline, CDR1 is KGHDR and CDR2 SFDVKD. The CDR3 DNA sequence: TGTGCCACCAGTGAAAAGACACTCAAAGATACGCAGTATTTT. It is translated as CATSEKTLKDTQYF.

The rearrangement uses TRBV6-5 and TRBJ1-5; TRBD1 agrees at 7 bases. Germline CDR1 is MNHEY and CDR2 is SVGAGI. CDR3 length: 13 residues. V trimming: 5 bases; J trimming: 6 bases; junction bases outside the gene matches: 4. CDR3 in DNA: TGTGCCAGCAGTCGAGGGGGCCTTCAGCCCCAGCATTTT. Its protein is CASSRGGLQPQHF.

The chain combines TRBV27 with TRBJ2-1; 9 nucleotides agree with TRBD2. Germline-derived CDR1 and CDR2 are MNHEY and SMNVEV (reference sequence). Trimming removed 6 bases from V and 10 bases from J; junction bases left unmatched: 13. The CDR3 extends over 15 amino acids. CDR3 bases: TGTGCCAGCAGGTCCGGCCTAGCGGGAATGGAGGAGCAGTTCTTC. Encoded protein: CASRSGLAGMEEQFF.

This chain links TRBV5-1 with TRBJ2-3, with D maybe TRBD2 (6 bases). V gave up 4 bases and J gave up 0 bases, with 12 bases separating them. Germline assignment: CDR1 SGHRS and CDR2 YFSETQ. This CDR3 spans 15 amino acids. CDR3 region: CASSGASASTDTQYF. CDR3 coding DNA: TGCGCCAGCAGCGGGGCTAGCGCAAGCACAGATACGCAGTATTTT.

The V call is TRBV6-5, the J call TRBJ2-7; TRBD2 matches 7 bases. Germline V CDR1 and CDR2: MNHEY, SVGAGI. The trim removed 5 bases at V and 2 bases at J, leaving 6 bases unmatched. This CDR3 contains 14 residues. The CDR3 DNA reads TGTGCCAGCAGTCTATGGGGGGGTACCTACGAGCAGTACTTC. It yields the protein CASSLWGGTYEQYF.

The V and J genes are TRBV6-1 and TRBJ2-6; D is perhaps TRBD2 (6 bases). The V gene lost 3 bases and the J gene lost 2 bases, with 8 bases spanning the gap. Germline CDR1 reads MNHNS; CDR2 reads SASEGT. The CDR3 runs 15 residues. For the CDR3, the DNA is TGTGCCAGCAGTGATTCGGGGGCTGGGGCCAACGTCCTGACTTTC. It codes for CASSDSGAGANVLTF.

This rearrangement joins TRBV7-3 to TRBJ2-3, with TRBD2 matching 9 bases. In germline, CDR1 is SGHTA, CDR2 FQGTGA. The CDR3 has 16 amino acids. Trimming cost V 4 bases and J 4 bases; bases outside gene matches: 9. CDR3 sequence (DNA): TGTGCCAGCAGCTCCCGTTCTAGCGGGACCTCAGATACGCAGTATTTT. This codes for CASSSRSSGTSDTQYF.

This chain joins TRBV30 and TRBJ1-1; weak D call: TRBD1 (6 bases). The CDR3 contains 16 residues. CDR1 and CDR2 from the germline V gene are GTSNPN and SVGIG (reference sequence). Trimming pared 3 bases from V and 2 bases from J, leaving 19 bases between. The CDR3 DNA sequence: TGTGCCTGGAGCGGGAGGGGGGGCGCGATTAACACTGAAGCTTTCTTT. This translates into CAWSGRGGAINTEAFF.

CDR3 sequence reads: CASSPTGASGNTIYF. Written as DNA, the CDR3 is TGTGCCAGCTCACCGACAGGGGCCTCTGGAAACACCATATATTTT. The chain carries TRBV18 and TRBJ1-3; 8 nucleotides line up with TRBD1. V trimming: 3 bases; J trimming: 0 bases; junction bases outside the gene matches: 1. The CDR3 runs to 15 residues. Germline V gives CDR1 KGHSH, CDR2 LQKENI.

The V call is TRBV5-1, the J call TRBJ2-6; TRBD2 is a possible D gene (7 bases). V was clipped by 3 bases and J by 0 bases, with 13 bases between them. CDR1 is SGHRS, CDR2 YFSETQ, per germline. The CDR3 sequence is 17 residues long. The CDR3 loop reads CASSWGGLSSGANVLTF. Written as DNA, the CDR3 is TGCGCCAGCAGCTGGGGGGGCCTCAGCTCTGGGGCCAACGTCCTGACTTTC.

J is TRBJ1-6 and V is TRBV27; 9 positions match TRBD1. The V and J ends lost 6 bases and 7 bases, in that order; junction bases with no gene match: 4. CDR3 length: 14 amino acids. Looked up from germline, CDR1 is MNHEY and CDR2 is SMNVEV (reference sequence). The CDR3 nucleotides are TGTGCCAGCAGCGAAGACAGGGGGAATTCACCCCTCCACTTT. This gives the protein CASSEDRGNSPLHF.

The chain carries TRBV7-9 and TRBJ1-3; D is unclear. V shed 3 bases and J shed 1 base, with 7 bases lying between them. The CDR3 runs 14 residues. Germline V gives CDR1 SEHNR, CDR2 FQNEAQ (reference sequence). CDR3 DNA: TGTGCCAGCAGCTTCTCAGTTTCTGGAAACACCATATATTTT. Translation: CASSFSVSGNTIYF.

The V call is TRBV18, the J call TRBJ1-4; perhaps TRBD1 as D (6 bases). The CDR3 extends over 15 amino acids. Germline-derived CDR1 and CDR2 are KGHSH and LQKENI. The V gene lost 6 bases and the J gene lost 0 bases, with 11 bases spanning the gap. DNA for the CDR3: TGTGCCAGCTCGGGGAGACAGGCAACTAATGAAAAACTGTTTTTT. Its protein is CASSGRQATNEKLFF.

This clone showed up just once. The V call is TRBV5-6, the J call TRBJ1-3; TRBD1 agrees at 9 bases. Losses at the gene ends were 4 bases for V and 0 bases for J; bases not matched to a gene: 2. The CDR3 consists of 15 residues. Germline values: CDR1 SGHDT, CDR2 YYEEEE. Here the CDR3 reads CASSATGGSGNTIYF. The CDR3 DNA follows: TGTGCCAGCAGCGCGACAGGGGGCTCTGGAAACACCATATATTTT. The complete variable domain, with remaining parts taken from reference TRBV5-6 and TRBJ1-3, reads DAGVTQSPTHLIKTRGQQVTLRCSPKSGHDTVSWYQQALGQGPQFIFQYYEEEERQRGNFPDRFSGHQFPNYSSELNVNALLLGDSALYLCASSATGGSGNTIYFGEGSWLTVV.

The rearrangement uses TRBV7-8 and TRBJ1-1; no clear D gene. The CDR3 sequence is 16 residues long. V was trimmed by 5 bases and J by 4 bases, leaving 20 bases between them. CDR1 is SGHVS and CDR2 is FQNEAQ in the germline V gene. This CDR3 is CASSPDRRVAGTEAFF. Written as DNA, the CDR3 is TGTGCCAGCAGCCCCGACCGACGGGTGGCGGGCACTGAAGCTTTCTTT.

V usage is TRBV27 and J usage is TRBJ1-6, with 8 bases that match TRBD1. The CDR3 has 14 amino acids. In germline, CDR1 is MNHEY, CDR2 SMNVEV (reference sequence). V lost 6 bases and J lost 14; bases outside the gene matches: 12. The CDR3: CASSGQGRGGALHF. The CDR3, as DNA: TGTGCCAGCAGCGGACAGGGCAGAGGTGGGGCCCTCCACTTT.

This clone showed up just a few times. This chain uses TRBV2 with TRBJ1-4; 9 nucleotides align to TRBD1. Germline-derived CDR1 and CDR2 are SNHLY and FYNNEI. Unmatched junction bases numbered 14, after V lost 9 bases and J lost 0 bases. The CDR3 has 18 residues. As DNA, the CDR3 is TGTGCCAGTAGGCGGGACAGGGCATTAGACGCAACTAATGAAAAACTGTTTTTT. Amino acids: CASRRDRALDATNEKLFF. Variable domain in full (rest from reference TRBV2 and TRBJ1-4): EPEVTQTPSHQVTQMGQEVILRCVPISNHLYFYWYRQILGQKVEFLVSFYNNEISEKSEIFDDQFSVERPDGSNFTLKIRSTKLEDSAMYFCASRRDRALDATNEKLFFGSGTQLSVL.

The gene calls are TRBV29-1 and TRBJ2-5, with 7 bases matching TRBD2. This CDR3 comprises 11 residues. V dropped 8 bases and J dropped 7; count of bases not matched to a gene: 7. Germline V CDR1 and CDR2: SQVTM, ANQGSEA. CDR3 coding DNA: TGCAGCTCGTTAGGGGAGGGGACCCAGTACTTC. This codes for CSSLGEGTQYF.